Below, 15 T cell receptor beta chains from the same sample are listed, as sequenced in a study of STAT3 mutations in large granular lymphocyte leukemia. Study-level results: Every T-LGLL patient had at least one immunodominant TCRbeta clonotype.

Clones were read by immunoSEQ multiplex PCR, and TCRdb kept only the in-frame ones, dropping some. The sample consists of approximately 42,000 clones, about 81% of them appearing once. These receptors lack a known antigen. Source material: PBMCs. These receptors were collected from a human donor with T large granular lymphocyte leukemia. Some clones in this sample may be carry-over from other donors' samples.

The chain uses TRBV19 and TRBJ1-5; 7 bases map to TRBD1. The CDR3 totals 14 residues. CDR1 is LNHDA, CDR2 SQIVND, per germline (reference sequence). With 4 bases clipped from V and 5 bases from J, the junction kept 5 bases outside the gene matches. CDR3 region: CASSTLDRDQPQHF. The CDR3 nucleotides read TGTGCCAGTAGTACACTAGACAGGGATCAGCCCCAGCATTTT.

The V call is TRBV5-1, the J call TRBJ2-7; 9 nucleotides align to TRBD2. The trim removed 2 bases at V and 6 bases at J, leaving 9 bases unmatched. The CDR3 has 15 residues. Germline CDR1 reads SGHRS; CDR2 reads YFSETQ. CDR3 in amino acids: CASSLVGAGGGEQYV. CDR3 DNA sequence: TGCGCCAGCAGCTTAGTGGGAGCGGGGGGCGGCGAGCAGTACGTC.

J is TRBJ2-7 and V is TRBV5-1; TRBD2 might be the D (5 bases). Trimming removed 1 base at V and 2 bases at J, with 13 bases between. Germline CDR1 is SGHRS and CDR2 is YFSETQ. This CDR3 spans 15 amino acids. CDR3 sequence (DNA): TGCGCCAGCAGCTTGTACGGGGATCGGGCCTACGAGCAGTACTTC. Translation: CASSLYGDRAYEQYF.

CDR3 protein: CASSDPPGFSYGYTF. The CDR3 coding sequence is TGTGCCAGCAGCGACCCTCCAGGGTTTAGCTATGGCTACACCTTC. The rearrangement joins TRBV9 to TRBJ1-2, with TRBD1 as a possible D gene (5 bases). Trimming pared 3 bases from V and 4 bases from J, leaving 16 bases between. Per the germline V gene, CDR1 is SGDLS and CDR2 is YYNGEE. The CDR3 covers 15 residues.

The chain links TRBV10-2 to TRBJ2-3; TRBD2 matches 8 bases. Germline V CDR1 and CDR2: WSHSY, SAAADI. The CDR3 loop spans 14 amino acids. V was pared by 6 bases and J by 1 base, with 3 bases of the junction left unmatched. The CDR3 region has the DNA TGCGCCAGCAGACCAGCGGGGGGCACAGATACGCAGTATTTT. Its translation: CASRPAGGTDTQYF.

The chain recombines TRBV4-3 with TRBJ2-3, with 7 bases matching TRBD1. The CDR3 is made up of 14 amino acids. Trimming cost V 1 base and J 9 bases; bases outside gene matches: 7. Germline loops: CDR1 LGHNA, CDR2 YSLEER. DNA of the CDR3: TGCGCCAGCAGCCAAGGGTACAGGGGCGGCACGCAGTATTTT. It translates to CASSQGYRGGTQYF.

V is TRBV5-4 and J is TRBJ1-1, with 8 bases aligning to TRBD1. The CDR3 sequence is 16 residues long. Germline loops: CDR1 SGHNT, CDR2 YYREEE (reference sequence). The junction had 10 bases not matched to a gene; V was cut back by 5 bases and J by 1 base. The CDR3 is CASRDGQGIPNTEAFF. CDR3 in DNA: TGTGCCAGCAGGGATGGACAGGGCATTCCGAACACTGAAGCTTTCTTT.

The chain employs TRBV7-7 and TRBJ1-3; D may be TRBD1 (6 bases). Germline CDR1 reads SSHAT; CDR2 reads FNYEAQ (reference sequence). V lost 11 bases and J lost 0, with 17 bases in between. The CDR3 totals 15 residues. The CDR3 protein is CAGTVRDNSGNTIYF. The CDR3 nucleotides read TGTGCCGGAACAGTCCGGGACAACTCTGGAAACACCATATATTTT.

The chain joins TRBV25-1 to TRBJ2-3, with TRBD2 identical over 15 bases. Germline CDR1 and CDR2: MGHDK and SYGVNS. J gave up 5 bases and V 4 bases, and 1 base lay outside the gene matches. The CDR3 has 15 residues. CDR3 residues: CASSGTSGGGDTQYF. Written as DNA, the CDR3 is TGTGCCAGCAGTGGGACTAGCGGGGGGGGAGATACGCAGTATTTT.

This clone showed up just once. The chain uses TRBV6-4 and TRBJ1-2, with no clear D. Germline V lookup: CDR1 MRHNA, CDR2 SNTAGT. The CDR3 consists of 14 residues. The V end lost 6 bases, the J end lost 0 bases, and 11 bases lay between the germline ends. The CDR3, as DNA: TGTGCCAGCAGATTAGGCCTAACTAACTATGGCTACACCTTC. Translating gives CASRLGLTNYGYTF.

Only one count was recorded for this clone. The J gene is TRBJ1-5, the V gene TRBV6-1; 7 bases agree with TRBD1. The V gene end was trimmed by 7 bases and the J gene end by 6 bases; junction bases not matched to a gene: 12. Germline values: CDR1 MNHNS, CDR2 SASEGT. This CDR3 region has 15 residues. CDR3 DNA sequence: TGTGCCAGCATTACAGGGAGGGGGCCGGCTCAGCCCCAGCATTTT. Its translation is CASITGRGPAQPQHF.

The chain employs TRBV27 and TRBJ1-2; D ambiguous. Germline lookup yields CDR1 MNHEY and CDR2 SMNVEV (reference sequence). Trimming took 3 bases from V and 4 from J, leaving 9 bases between them. The CDR3 consists of 13 residues. In nucleotides, the CDR3 is TGTGCCAGCAGTTTCTCTGGGAGCTATGGCTACACCTTC. Amino acids: CASSFSGSYGYTF.

This chain links TRBV11-2 with TRBJ1-6; 9 nucleotides align to TRBD1. The CDR3 runs to 15 residues. Trimming took 0 bases from V and 7 from J; bases not matched to a gene: 1. The germline V gene has CDR1 SGHAT and CDR2 FQNNGV. For the CDR3, the DNA is TGTGCCAGCAGCTTAGAAGGACAGGGGAATTCACCCCTCCACTTT. Translating it yields CASSLEGQGNSPLHF.

This chain links TRBV10-2 with TRBJ2-3; weak D call: TRBD2 (6 bases). This CDR3 comprises 14 residues. The germline V gene encodes CDR1 WSHSY and CDR2 SAAADI. V was shortened by 6 bases and J by 1 base, with 11 bases between the two germline ends. In DNA, the CDR3 is TGCGCCAGCAGGCTCGGGGGTGGCACAGATACGCAGTATTTT. Translation gives CASRLGGGTDTQYF.

The V call is TRBV7-2, the J call TRBJ1-2, with TRBD1 matching 7 bases. Germline CDR1 reads SGHTA; CDR2 reads FQGNSA. With V trimmed by 4 bases and J by 12 bases, 11 bases remained unmatched. The CDR3 totals 13 residues. This CDR3 is CASSSRQGGYHTF. DNA of the CDR3: TGTGCCAGCAGCTCTCGACAGGGCGGGTACCACACCTTC.